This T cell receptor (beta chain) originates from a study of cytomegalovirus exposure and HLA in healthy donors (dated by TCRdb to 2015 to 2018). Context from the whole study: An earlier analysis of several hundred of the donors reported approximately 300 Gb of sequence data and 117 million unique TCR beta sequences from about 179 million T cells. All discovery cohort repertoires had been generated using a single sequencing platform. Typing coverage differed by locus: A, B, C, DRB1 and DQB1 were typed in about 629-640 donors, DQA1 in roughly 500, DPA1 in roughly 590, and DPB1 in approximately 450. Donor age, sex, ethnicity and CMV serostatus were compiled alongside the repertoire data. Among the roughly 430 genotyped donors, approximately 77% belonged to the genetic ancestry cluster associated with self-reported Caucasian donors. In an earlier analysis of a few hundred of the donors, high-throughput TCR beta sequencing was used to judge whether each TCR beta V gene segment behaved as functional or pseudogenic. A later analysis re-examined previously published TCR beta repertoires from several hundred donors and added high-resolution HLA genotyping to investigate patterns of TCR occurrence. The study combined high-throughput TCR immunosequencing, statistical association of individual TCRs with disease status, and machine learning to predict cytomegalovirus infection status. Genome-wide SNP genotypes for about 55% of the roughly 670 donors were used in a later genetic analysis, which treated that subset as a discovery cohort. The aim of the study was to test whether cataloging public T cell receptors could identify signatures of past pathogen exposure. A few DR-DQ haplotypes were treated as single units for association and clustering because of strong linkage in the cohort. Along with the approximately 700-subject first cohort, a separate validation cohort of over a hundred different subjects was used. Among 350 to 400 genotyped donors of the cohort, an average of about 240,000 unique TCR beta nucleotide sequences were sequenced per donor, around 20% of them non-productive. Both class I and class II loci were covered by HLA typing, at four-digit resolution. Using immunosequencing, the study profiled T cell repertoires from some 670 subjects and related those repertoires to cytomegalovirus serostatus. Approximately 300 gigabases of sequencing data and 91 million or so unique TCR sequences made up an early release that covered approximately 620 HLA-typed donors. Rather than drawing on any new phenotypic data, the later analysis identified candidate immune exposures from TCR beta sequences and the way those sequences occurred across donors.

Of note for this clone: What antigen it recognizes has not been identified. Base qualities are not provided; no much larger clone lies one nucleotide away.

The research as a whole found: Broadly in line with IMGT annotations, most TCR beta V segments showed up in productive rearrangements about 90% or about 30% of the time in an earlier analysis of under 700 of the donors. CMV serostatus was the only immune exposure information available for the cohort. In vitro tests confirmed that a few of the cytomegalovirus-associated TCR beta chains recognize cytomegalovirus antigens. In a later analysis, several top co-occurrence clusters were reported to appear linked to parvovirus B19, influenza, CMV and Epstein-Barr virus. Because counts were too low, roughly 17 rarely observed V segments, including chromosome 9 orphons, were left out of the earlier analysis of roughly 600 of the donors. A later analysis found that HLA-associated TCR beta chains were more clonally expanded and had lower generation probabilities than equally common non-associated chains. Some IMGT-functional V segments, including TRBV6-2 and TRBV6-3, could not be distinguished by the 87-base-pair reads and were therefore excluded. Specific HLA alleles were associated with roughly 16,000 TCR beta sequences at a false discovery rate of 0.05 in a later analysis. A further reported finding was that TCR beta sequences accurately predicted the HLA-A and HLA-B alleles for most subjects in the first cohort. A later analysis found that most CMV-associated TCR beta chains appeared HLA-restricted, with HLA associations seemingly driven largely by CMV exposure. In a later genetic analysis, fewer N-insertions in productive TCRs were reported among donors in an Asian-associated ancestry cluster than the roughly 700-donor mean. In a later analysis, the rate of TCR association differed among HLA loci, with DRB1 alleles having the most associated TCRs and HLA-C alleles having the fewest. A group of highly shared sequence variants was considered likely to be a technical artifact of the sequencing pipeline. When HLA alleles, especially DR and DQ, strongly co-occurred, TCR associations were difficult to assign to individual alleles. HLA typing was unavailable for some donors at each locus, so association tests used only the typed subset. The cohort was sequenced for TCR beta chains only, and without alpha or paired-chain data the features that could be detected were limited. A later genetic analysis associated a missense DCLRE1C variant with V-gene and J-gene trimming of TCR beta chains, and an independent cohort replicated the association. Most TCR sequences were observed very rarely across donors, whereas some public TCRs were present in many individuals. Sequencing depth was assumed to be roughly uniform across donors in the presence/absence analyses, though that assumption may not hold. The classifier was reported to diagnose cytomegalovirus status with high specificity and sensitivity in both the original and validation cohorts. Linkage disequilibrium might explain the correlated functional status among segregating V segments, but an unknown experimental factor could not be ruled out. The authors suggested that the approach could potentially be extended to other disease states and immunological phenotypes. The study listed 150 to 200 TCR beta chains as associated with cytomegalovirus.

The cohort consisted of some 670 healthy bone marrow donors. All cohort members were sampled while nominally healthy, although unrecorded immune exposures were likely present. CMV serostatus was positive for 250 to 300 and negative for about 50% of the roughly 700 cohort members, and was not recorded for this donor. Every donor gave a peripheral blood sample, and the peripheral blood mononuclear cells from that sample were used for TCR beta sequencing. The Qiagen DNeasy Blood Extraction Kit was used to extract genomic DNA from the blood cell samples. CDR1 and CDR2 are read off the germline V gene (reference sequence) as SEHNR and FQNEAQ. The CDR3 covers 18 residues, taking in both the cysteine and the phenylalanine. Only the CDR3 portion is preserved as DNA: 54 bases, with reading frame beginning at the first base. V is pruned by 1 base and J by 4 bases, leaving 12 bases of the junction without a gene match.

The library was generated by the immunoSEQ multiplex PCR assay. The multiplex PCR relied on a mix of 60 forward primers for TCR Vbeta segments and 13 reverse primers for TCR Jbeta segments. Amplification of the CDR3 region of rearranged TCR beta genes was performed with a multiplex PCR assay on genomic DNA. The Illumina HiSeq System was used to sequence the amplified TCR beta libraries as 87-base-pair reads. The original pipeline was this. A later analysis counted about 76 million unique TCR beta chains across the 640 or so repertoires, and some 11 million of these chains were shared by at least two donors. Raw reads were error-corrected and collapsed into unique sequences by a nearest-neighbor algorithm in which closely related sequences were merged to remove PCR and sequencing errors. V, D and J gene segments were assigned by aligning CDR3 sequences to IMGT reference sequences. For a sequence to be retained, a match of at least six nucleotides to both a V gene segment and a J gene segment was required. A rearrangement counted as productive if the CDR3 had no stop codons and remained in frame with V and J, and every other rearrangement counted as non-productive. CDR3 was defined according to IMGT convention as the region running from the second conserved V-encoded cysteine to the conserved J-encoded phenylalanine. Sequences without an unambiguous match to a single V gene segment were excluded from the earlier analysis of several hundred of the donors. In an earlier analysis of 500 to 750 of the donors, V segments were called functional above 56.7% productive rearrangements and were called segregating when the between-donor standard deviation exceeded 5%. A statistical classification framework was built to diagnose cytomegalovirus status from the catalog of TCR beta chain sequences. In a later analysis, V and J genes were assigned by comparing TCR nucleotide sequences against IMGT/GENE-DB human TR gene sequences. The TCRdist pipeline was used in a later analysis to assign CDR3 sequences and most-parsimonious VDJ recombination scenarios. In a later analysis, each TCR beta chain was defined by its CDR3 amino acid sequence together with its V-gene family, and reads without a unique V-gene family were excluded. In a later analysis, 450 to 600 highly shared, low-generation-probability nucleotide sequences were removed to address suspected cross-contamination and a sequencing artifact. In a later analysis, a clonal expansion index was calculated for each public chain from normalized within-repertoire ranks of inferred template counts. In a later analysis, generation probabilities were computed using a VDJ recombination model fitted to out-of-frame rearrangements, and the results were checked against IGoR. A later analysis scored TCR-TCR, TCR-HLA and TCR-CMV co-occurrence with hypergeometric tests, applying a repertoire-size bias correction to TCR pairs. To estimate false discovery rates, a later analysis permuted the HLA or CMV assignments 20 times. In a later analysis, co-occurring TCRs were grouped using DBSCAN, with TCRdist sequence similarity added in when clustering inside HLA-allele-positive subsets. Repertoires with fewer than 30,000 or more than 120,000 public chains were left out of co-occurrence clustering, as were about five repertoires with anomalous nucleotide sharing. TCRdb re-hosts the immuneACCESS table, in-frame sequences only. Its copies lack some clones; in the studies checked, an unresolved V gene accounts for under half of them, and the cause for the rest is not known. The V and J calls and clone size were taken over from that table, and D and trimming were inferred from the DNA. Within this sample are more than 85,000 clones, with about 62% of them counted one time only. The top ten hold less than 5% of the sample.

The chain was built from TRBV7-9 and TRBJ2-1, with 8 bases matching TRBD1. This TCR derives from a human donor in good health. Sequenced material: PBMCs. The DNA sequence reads TGTGCCAGCAGCTTAGACCAGACGCCGGGACAGGCGTACAATGAGCAGTTCTTC. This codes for CASSLDQTPGQAYNEQFF.